A selection of T cell receptor beta chains follows, all from one sample in a study of T cell responses to AZD1222 COVID-19 vaccine. Here immunoSEQ multiplex PCR was the method, and the copy in TCRdb shows in-frame clones only, minus some. In the table there are 150,000 to 200,000 clones, approximately 90% of which are singletons. Specimen: peripheral blood, collected 28 days after the second AZD1222 dose. Receptors were obtained from an adult who received the AZD1222 COVID-19 vaccine. Each CDR3 is given without its conserved first and last residue.

cdr3_length v_call cdr3_aa
11 TRBV12-3/TRBV12-4 ASRSTKTYEQY
9 TRBV7-2 ASSLEGGYT
13 TRBV5-5 ASSLEVTANTEAF
17 TRBV6-2/TRBV6-3 ASSLNPGHLTVSNQPQH
12 TRBV27 ASSLGGSNTEAF
12 TRBV25-1 ASSPQGFATEAF
15 TRBV18 ASSPLSGPASTDTQY
13 TRBV6-2/TRBV6-3 ASSNRGDYNSPLH
13 TRBV9 ASSVVPVPTDTQY
13 TRBV6-6 ASSAGLANAGELF
13 TRBV4-1 ASSRSSLTNEKLF
13 TRBV7-2 ASSFRTGDSYEQY
11 TRBV6-6 ASKGTASSPLH
12 TRBV6-5 ATADLTMNTEAF
11 TRBV12-3/TRBV12-4 ASSPRRVGEAF
11 TRBV11-2 ASSLPRQGEQY
13 TRBV10-3 AISANRGQNTEAF
15 TRBV28 ASVGVVGGGTSYEQY
14 TRBV15 ATSRVDRRPNYGYT
14 TRBV5-1 ASSYTGSSYNSPLH
13 TRBV6-1 ASSELSGGRETQY
13 TRBV6-2/TRBV6-3 ASSYPGQATYEQY
9 TRBV20-1 SAPYRYGYT
13 TRBV7-8 ASSPWGAGNSPLH
17 TRBV15 ATSRVWGQQISGANVLT
12 TRBV27 ASSLWPSNQPQH
13 TRBV5-1 ASSPGRGSGSEQF
14 TRBV9 ASSSTGETLIYEQY
11 TRBV7-2 ASSFTAYNEQF
12 TRBV25-1 ASSQGASNEKLF
13 TRBV5-1 ASSLAEGMNTEAF
12 TRBV19 ASSSGASGYGYT
14 TRBV7-9 ASSFLLQENTGELF
13 TRBV12-5 ASGLAHRGNQPQH
10 TRBV5-4 ASSLNNSPLH
15 TRBV5-1 ASSLKGGGANRDEAF
13 TRBV19 ASSTLGGSYNEQF
14 TRBV4-1 ASSQGQGGGQETQY
12 TRBV19 ASRWDRGSAEAF
12 TRBV5-1 ASTPGGVTDTQY
11 TRBV12-3/TRBV12-4 ASSLRRPDGYT
13 TRBV3-1/TRBV3-2 ASSPRDRRNTEAF
12 TRBV6-4 ASRGQGENSPLH